The entry below gives a single T cell receptor beta chain sequence along with its context. The length of the CDR3 is 17 residues. Germline-derived CDR1 and CDR2 are LGHDT and YNNKEL (reference sequence). V lost 0 bases and J 3 bases, leaving 18 bases between the germline ends. Libraries were prepared by immunoSEQ multiplex PCR; TCRdb keeps only in-frame clonotypes and omits some of them. Of 200,000 or so clones detected, 86% appear once; the ten largest clones hold 3.5% to 4.5%. The sample originates from a study of blood T cell repertoires in COVID-19. Overall study: Sources were T cells, B-cell-depleted T cells, or PBMCs; the material itself was cDNA or gDNA.

V usage is TRBV3-1 (or the pseudogene TRBV3-2) and J usage is TRBJ2-7; D is ambiguous. Sequencing was performed on PBMCs or T cells enriched from blood (not recorded which). This TCR was recovered from a woman in her thirties or forties with acute COVID-19. The DNA for the CDR3 is TGTGCCAGCAGCCAAGATAGCCTCCCCGCCGATATCTACGAGCAGTACTTC. Protein: CASSQDSLPADIYEQYF.